What follows is one TCR beta chain and its context. The sample belongs to a study of blood T cell repertoires in COVID-19. Whole-study context: Acute and convalescent COVID-19 samples came from the United States, Italy and Spain. Sample material is recorded as cDNA or gDNA derived from T cells, B-cell-depleted T cells, or PBMCs.

In the source study's methods: Estimation of nucleated cell counts relied on the amplification of reference gene primers. This table comes from immunoSEQ multiplex PCR, and its TCRdb copy is limited to in-frame clones, with some not included. From that table come the V and J calls and clone size; the DNA was used to work out D and trimming. The sample holds some 51,000 clones, approximately 90% seen once. The CDR3 is 16 residues long. This receptor was taken from a middle-aged man with acute or convalescent COVID-19. Sequencing input: peripheral blood. The chain is built from TRBV21-1 and TRBJ1-5; the D call of TRBD1 is as the table states it, not checked on the DNA. TRBV21-1 is a recognized pseudogene. CDR3 residues: CASSKVDRALNQPQHF. The CDR3 DNA sequence: TGTGCCAGCAGCAAGGTTGACAGGGCACTCAATCAGCCCCAGCATTTT.